Shown below are 15 T cell receptor beta chains from a single sample sequenced in a study of OX40 agonist ivuxolimab in advanced cancers. Data came from immunoSEQ multiplex PCR; TCRdb stores just in-frame clones and leaves some out. The sample lists roughly 70,000 clones; about 88% were seen once. Source: CD4+ or CD8+ T cells sorted from blood, taken in a trial of the OX40 agonist ivuxolimab. The source is an adult with an advanced solid tumor such as melanoma, head and neck, liver or kidney cancer.

The J gene is TRBJ1-2, the V gene TRBV6-1; D is unresolved. This CDR3 spans 13 amino acids. Trimming left V 1 base short and J 7 bases short, with 10 bases between. The germline gives CDR1 MNHNS, CDR2 SASEGT. The CDR3 protein is CASSEVPAGGYTF. The CDR3 DNA reads as TGTGCCAGCAGTGAAGTGCCAGCCGGTGGCTACACCTTC.

V gene TRBV5-1 combines with J gene TRBJ2-3; 11 bases are shared with TRBD2. There are 15 residues in the CDR3. Germline trimming cut 3 bases from V and 6 bases from J; bases unmatched to any gene: 6. CDR1 SGHRS and CDR2 YFSETQ come from the germline V gene. The CDR3 spells CASSSLAGGGDTQYF. The CDR3 bases are TGCGCCAGCAGCTCCCTAGCGGGGGGCGGGGATACGCAGTATTTT.

The rearrangement uses TRBV7-8 and TRBJ2-1, with D possibly TRBD2 on 6 matching bases. Germline CDR1 SGHVS, CDR2 FQNEAQ. Trimming removed 2 bases from V and 8 bases from J, with 19 bases in between. The CDR3 spans 16 residues. The CDR3 nucleotides read TGTGCCAGCAGCTTAACCCCGGGACTCGCGACAGATGAGCAGTTCTTC. Translation gives CASSLTPGLATDEQFF. Variable domain in full (rest from reference TRBV7-8 and TRBJ2-1): GAGVSQSPRYKVAKRGQDVALRCDPISGHVSLFWYQQALGQGPEFLTYFQNEAQLDKSGLPSDRFFAERPEGSVSTLKIQRTQQEDSAVYLCASSLTPGLATDEQFFGPGTRLTVL.

This chain's CDR3 is CASSSNLGQPQHF. DNA of the CDR3: TGTGCCAGCAGCTCAAACTTGGGGCAGCCCCAGCATTTT. V gene TRBV7-9 combines with J gene TRBJ1-5, with unresolved D. The CDR3 totals 13 residues. The germline gives CDR1 SEHNR, CDR2 FQNEAQ (reference sequence). The V and J ends lost 4 bases and 7 bases respectively, with 11 bases between them. Full variable domain (outside the CDR3, taken from reference TRBV7-9 and TRBJ1-5): DTGVSQNPRHKITKRGQNVTFRCDPISEHNRLYWYRQTLGQGPEFLTYFQNEAQLEKSRLLSDRFSAERPKGSFSTLEIQRTEQGDSAMYLCASSSNLGQPQHFGDGTRLSIL.

The rearrangement joins TRBV9 to TRBJ1-2; D perhaps matches TRBD1 (5 bases). With 3 bases removed from V and 6 bases from J, the gap between germline ends came to 18 bases. The length of the CDR3 is 15 residues. Germline-derived CDR1 and CDR2 are SGDLS and YYNGEE. In DNA, the CDR3 is TGTGCCAGCAGCGGACGGGGACCGAGATTGGATGGCTACACCTTC. Its translation is CASSGRGPRLDGYTF.

V usage is TRBV5-4 and J usage is TRBJ2-1; 14 bases are a match to TRBD2. The CDR3 totals 15 residues. J lost 9 bases, V lost 4 bases, and 6 bases had no gene match. CDR1 and CDR2 (germline): SGHNT, YYREEE (reference sequence). The CDR3 DNA reads as TGTGCCAGCAGCCGGACTAGCGGGAGGTCCGGTGAGCAGTTCTTC. It is translated as CASSRTSGRSGEQFF.

The chain has TRBV15 and TRBJ2-7, with D possibly being TRBD2 (6 bases). V dropped 3 bases and J dropped 3 bases, with 18 bases sitting between them. Per germline, CDR1 LNHNV and CDR2 YYDKDF (reference sequence). CDR3 length: 16 amino acids. CDR3 DNA sequence: TGTGCCACCAGCAGTAGGAGGGACCGCAAAAGCTACGAGCAGTACTTC. As protein: CATSSRRDRKSYEQYF. Drawing the rest from reference TRBV15 and TRBJ2-7, the complete variable domain is DAMVIQNPRYQVTQFGKPVTLSCSQTLNHNVMYWYQQKSSQAPKLLFHYYDKDFNNEADTPDNFQSRRPNTSFCFLDIRSPGLGDTAMYLCATSSRRDRKSYEQYFGPGTRLTVT.

This clone was observed once. V and J are TRBV10-3 and TRBJ2-5; 9 nucleotides align to TRBD2. The CDR3 sequence is 15 residues long. Looked up from germline, CDR1 is ENHRY and CDR2 is SYGVKD. V lost 3 bases to trimming and J lost 5 bases; unmatched junction nucleotides: 7. CDR3: CAISDPTGTSETQYF. CDR3 bases: TGTGCCATCAGTGACCCAACCGGGACTAGCGAGACCCAGTACTTC.

The chain joins TRBV7-3 to TRBJ1-1, with D perhaps TRBD1 (5 bases). The V gene's germline CDR1 is SGHTA and CDR2 FQGTGA. Trimming shortened V by 3 bases and J by 2 bases, and 7 bases separated the two germline ends. The CDR3 runs 13 residues. The CDR3 nucleotides read TGTGCCAGCAGCTTGGACACCAACACTGAAGCTTTCTTT. Translated, it gives CASSLDTNTEAFF.

This rearrangement joins TRBV5-4 to TRBJ1-1, with D perhaps TRBD1 (5 bases). The CDR3 spans 13 residues. CDR1 is SGHNT and CDR2 is YYREEE in the germline V gene (reference sequence). V lost 4 bases and J 1 base, leaving 8 bases between the germline ends. CDR3 region: CASSRQGNTEAFF. The CDR3 bases are TGTGCCAGCAGCCGTCAGGGGAACACTGAAGCTTTCTTT.

The CDR3 is CASSQELVAGKASAKNIQYF. The CDR3 nucleotides read TGCGCCAGCAGCCAAGAATTGGTAGCGGGAAAGGCGTCTGCCAAAAACATTCAGTACTTC. V is TRBV4-3 and J is TRBJ2-4; 8 positions agree with TRBD2. The CDR3 is 20 residues long. Looked up from germline, CDR1 is LGHNA and CDR2 is YSLEER. V lost 0 bases and J lost 1; bases outside the gene matches: 14.

The J gene is TRBJ1-4, the V gene TRBV6-5; possibly TRBD1 for D (6 bases). The germline CDR1 and CDR2 sequences are MNHEY and SVGAGI. This CDR3 is built from 15 residues. Trimming removed 5 bases from V and 6 bases from J, with 16 bases in between. CDR3 in amino acids: CASSPIQGPDEKLFF. CDR3 coding DNA: TGTGCCAGCAGTCCAATACAGGGCCCGGATGAAAAACTGTTTTTT.

The chain couples TRBV2 to TRBJ2-1, with 7 bases lining up with TRBD1. V was clipped by 6 bases and J by 12 bases; unmatched bases: 20. The CDR3 has 16 residues. The germline V gene has CDR1 SNHLY and CDR2 FYNNEI. CDR3 nucleotides: TGTGCCAGCAGCACAACCATTGGGAATACAGGGGCCGGGCAGTTCTTC. Its protein product is CASSTTIGNTGAGQFF.

The chain joins TRBV28 to TRBJ1-5; D is undetermined. CDR1 and CDR2 (germline): MDHEN, SYDVKM. Trimming pared 5 bases from V and 0 bases from J, leaving 14 bases between. This CDR3 is built from 16 residues. In DNA, the CDR3 is TGTGCCAGCAGTACCTCGACGGATTATAGCAATCAGCCCCAGCATTTT. Its protein product is CASSTSTDYSNQPQHF.

This clone occurred a few times. The genes are TRBV11-3 and TRBJ2-3; either TRBD1 or TRBD2 may fit D (5 bases each). Trimming removed 5 bases at V and 4 bases at J, with 16 bases between. The CDR3 is 15 residues long. The germline gives CDR1 SGHNT, CDR2 YENEEA. In nucleotides, the CDR3 is TGTGCCAGCAGCCGAGGGCGTCCGGGGCCAGATACGCAGTATTTT. Translating it yields CASSRGRPGPDTQYF.